The 8 T cell receptor beta chains below all came from one sample that was sequenced in a study of control samples from healthy donors and cancer patients. Sequencing was performed with immunoSEQ multiplex PCR; in TCRdb, only in-frame clones are kept and a portion is missing. The repertoire consists of 160,000 or so clones, with more than 85% occurring once and the leading ten covering 0.68%. Material for sequencing was blood. The source is a woman in her twenties or thirties in good health.

This chain links TRBV6-6 with TRBJ1-5; TRBD1 matches 7 bases. Germline lookup yields CDR1 MNHNY and CDR2 SVGAGI (reference sequence). CDR3 length: 15 residues. V was pared by 3 bases and J by 7 bases, with 9 bases of the junction left unmatched. The CDR3 DNA follows: TGTGCCAGCAGTTATTCGGGCAGGGGGGACCAGCCCCAGCATTTT. Its translation is CASSYSGRGDQPQHF.

The table lists this clone with a few counts. The rearrangement joins TRBV12-3 or TRBV12-4 to TRBJ2-7, with D hard to call. CDR3 length: 11 residues. V dropped 6 bases and J dropped 7 bases, with 10 bases sitting between them. The CDR3 DNA is TGTGCCAGCAGGGGTGGCGGTGAGCAGTACTTC. Protein product: CASRGGGEQYF.

The sample holds a few counts of this clone. The chain recombines TRBV11-3 with TRBJ2-3; 11 bases agree with TRBD1. Germline V gives CDR1 SGHNT, CDR2 YENEEA. CDR3 length equals 16 residues. J gave up 5 bases and V 4 bases, and 8 bases lay outside the gene matches. This chain's CDR3 is CASSSQDRGHGDTQYF. CDR3 DNA sequence: TGTGCCAGCAGCTCCCAGGACAGGGGGCATGGAGATACGCAGTATTTT.

This rearrangement joins TRBV7-8 to TRBJ2-6; no firm D call. The CDR3 extends over 15 amino acids. V was trimmed by 2 bases and J by 4 bases, leaving 9 bases between them. CDR1 and CDR2 (germline): SGHVS, FQNEAQ. This CDR3 reads CASSLTDPGANVLTF. Written as DNA, the CDR3 is TGTGCCAGCAGCTTAACAGACCCGGGGGCCAACGTCCTGACTTTC.

This rearrangement joins TRBV5-1 to TRBJ1-6; D is undetermined. The length of the CDR3 is 15 residues. V was pared by 2 bases and J by 7 bases, with 13 bases between. Germline V gene sequence: CDR1 SGHRS, CDR2 YFSETQ. As DNA, the CDR3 is TGCGCCAGCAGCTTACGTACCGGGGTGAATTCACCCCTCCACTTT. Translated: CASSLRTGVNSPLHF.

The V and J genes are TRBV5-1 and TRBJ2-5; 10 bases fit TRBD2. The CDR3 spans 17 residues. Germline assignment: CDR1 SGHRS and CDR2 YFSETQ. The J segment lost 5 bases and the V segment lost 3 bases, leaving 13 bases of the junction unmatched. CDR3 in amino acids: CASSSGGLAGDWETQYF. The CDR3 nucleotides read TGCGCCAGCAGCTCGGGAGGGCTAGCGGGAGATTGGGAGACCCAGTACTTC.

The V gene is TRBV27, the J gene TRBJ2-6; 10 nucleotides align to TRBD2. Germline V gives CDR1 MNHEY, CDR2 SMNVEV (reference sequence). CDR3 size: 17 residues. J was trimmed by 1 base and V by 3 bases; bases with no gene match: 3. CDR3 amino acids: CASSFLSGRSGANVLTF. In DNA, the CDR3 is TGTGCCAGCAGTTTCCTTAGCGGGAGGTCTGGGGCCAACGTCCTGACTTTC.

The CDR3 nucleotides read TGTGCCAGCAGTTACGGCCGGGGGGAGATGTACAATGAGCAGTTCTTC. This encodes CASSYGRGEMYNEQFF. This chain joins TRBV6-6 and TRBJ2-1; 7 bases map to TRBD2. The germline gives CDR1 MNHNY, CDR2 SVGAGI (reference sequence). V lost 2 bases to trimming and J lost 4 bases; unmatched junction nucleotides: 8. The CDR3 runs 16 residues.